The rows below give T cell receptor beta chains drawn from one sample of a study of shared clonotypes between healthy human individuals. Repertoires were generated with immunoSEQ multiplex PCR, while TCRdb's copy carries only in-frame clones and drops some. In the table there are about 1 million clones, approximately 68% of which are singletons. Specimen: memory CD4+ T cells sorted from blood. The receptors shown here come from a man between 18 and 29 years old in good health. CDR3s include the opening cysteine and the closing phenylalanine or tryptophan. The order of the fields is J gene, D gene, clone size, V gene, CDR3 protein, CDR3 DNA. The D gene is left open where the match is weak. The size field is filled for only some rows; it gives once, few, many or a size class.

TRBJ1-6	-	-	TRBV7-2	CASSYDPVTPLHF	TGTGCCAGCAGCTATGACCCCGTCACACCCCTCCACTTT
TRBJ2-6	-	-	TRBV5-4	CASYPTAGANVLTF	TGTGCCAGCTACCCTACCGCTGGGGCCAACGTCCTGACTTTC
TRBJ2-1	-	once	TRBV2	CASNLRGEQFF	TGTGCCAGCAATCTTCGTGGGGAGCAGTTCTTC
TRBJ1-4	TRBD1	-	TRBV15	CAATGAANEKLFF	TGTGCCGCTACAGGGGCAGCTAATGAAAAACTGTTTTTT
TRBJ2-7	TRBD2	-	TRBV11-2	CASSLDRGDIRSYEQYF	TGTGCCAGCAGCTTAGATCGGGGGGATATTCGCTCCTACGAGCAGTACTTC
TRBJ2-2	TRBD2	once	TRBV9	CASSVQPGLAANTGELFF	TGTGCCAGCAGCGTCCAACCTGGACTAGCGGCGAACACCGGGGAGCTGTTTTTT
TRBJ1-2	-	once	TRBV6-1	CASRTSANYGYTF	TGTGCCAGCAGGACCAGTGCTAACTATGGCTACACCTTC
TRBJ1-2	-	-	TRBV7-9	CASSFGQLAPNGYTF	TGTGCCAGCAGCTTTGGGCAGCTTGCACCCAATGGCTACACCTTC
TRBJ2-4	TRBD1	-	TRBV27	CASSLVVAPGTGTNIQYF	TGTGCCAGCAGTTTGGTCGTGGCGCCTGGGACAGGAACAAACATTCAGTACTTC
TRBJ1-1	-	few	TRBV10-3	CAIRTGGTEAFF	TGTGCCATCAGGACGGGAGGCACTGAAGCTTTCTTT
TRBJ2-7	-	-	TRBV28	CASSLAKVSYEQYF	TGTGCCAGCAGTTTGGCCAAGGTGTCCTACGAGCAGTACTTC
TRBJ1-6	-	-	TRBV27	CASRQTGVNSPLHF	TGTGCCAGCAGACAAACAGGAGTCAATTCACCCCTCCACTTT
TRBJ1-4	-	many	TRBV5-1	CASSLDPTGIGEKLFF	TGCGCCAGCAGCTTGGACCCCACAGGGATCGGTGAAAAACTGTTTTTT
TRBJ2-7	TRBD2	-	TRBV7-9	CASSSRLAAEYEQYF	TGTGCCAGCAGCTCGCGACTAGCGGCAGAGTACGAGCAGTACTTC
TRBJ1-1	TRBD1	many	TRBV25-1	CASSDPGTGAATEAFF	TGTGCCAGCAGTGACCCCGGGACAGGCGCCGCCACTGAAGCTTTCTTT
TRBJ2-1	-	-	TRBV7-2	CASSLALGSYNEQFF	TGTGCCAGCAGCTTAGCTCTGGGTTCTTACAATGAGCAGTTCTTC
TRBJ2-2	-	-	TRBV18	CASSPSARRELFF	TGTGCCAGCTCACCCAGCGCCAGACGGGAGCTGTTTTTT
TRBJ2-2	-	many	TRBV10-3	CAISIGGGELFF	TGTGCCATCAGTATCGGTGGCGGGGAGCTGTTTTTT
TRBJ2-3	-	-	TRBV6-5	CASRSGQFYTDTQYF	TGTGCCAGCAGATCTGGACAGTTTTACACAGATACGCAGTATTTT
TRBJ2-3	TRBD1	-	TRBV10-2	CASSESRDRVKSTDTQYF	TGCGCCAGCAGTGAGTCGAGGGACAGGGTTAAAAGCACAGATACGCAGTATTTT
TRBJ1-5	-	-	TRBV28	CASRKTAQPQHF	TGTGCCAGCAGAAAAACAGCTCAGCCCCAGCATTTT
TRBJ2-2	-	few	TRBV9	CASSVNSAGELFF	TGTGCCAGCAGCGTAAACAGTGCCGGGGAGCTGTTTTTT
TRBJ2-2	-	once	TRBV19	CASSPRGVGTGELFF	TGTGCCAGTAGTCCCAGGGGGGTAGGGACCGGGGAGCTGTTTTTT
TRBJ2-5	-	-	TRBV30	CALNRGTQYF	TGTGCCTTGAACCGCGGCACCCAGTACTTC
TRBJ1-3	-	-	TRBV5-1	CASSLDPGYGNTIYF	TGCGCCAGCAGCTTGGATCCGGGGTACGGAAACACCATATATTTT
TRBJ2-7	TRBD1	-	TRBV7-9	CASSARTGAEQYF	TGTGCCAGCAGCGCCCGGACAGGGGCCGAGCAGTACTTC
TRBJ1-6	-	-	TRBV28	CASSDRYNSPLHF	TGTGCCAGCAGTGACCGGTATAATTCACCCCTCCACTTT
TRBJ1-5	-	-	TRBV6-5	CASRPADNQPQHF	TGTGCCAGCAGACCCGCCGACAATCAGCCCCAGCATTTT
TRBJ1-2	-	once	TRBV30	CAWYRGSNYGYTF	TGTGCCTGGTACCGGGGCAGTAACTATGGCTACACCTTC
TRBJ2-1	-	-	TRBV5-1	CASSESGTGSYNEQFF	TGCGCCAGCAGCGAGTCCGGGACGGGCTCCTACAATGAGCAGTTCTTC
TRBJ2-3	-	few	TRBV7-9	CASAQSDTQYF	TGTGCCAGCGCCCAATCAGATACGCAGTATTTT
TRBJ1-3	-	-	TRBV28	CASRKSGVGGNTIYF	TGTGCCAGCAGAAAGTCAGGGGTGGGCGGAAACACCATATATTTT
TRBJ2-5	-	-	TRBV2	CASSENQGLKKTQYF	TGTGCCAGCAGTGAAAATCAGGGGTTGAAAAAGACCCAGTACTTC
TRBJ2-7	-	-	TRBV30	CAWSVSGRTNLQYF	TGTGCCTGGAGTGTTTCGGGACGGACAAACTTGCAGTACTTC
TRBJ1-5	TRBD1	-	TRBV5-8	CASSAGTGWISNQPQHF	TGTGCCAGCAGCGCCGGGACAGGTTGGATTAGCAATCAGCCCCAGCATTTT
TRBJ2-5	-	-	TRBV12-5	CASGPEVQETQYF	TGTGCTAGTGGTCCCGAGGTCCAAGAGACCCAGTACTTC
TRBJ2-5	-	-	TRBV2	CASSGRGETQYF	TGTGCCAGCAGTGGCAGAGGAGAGACCCAGTACTTC
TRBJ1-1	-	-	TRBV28	CASSSGDTEAFF	TGTGCCAGCAGTTCAGGGGATACTGAAGCTTTCTTT
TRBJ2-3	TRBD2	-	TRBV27	CASSLAGGTTDTQYF	TGTGCCAGCAGTTTAGCGGGGGGGACGACAGATACGCAGTATTTT
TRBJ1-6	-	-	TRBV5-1	CASSLEDGNSPLHF	TGCGCCAGCAGCTTGGAGGACGGTAATTCACCCCTCCACTTT
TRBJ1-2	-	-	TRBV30	CARAGELYGYTF	TGTGCCCGGGCTGGCGAGCTATATGGCTACACCTTC
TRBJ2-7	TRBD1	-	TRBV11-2	CASSLEQGTGVHEQYF	TGTGCCAGCAGCTTAGAGCAGGGGACAGGGGTCCACGAGCAGTACTTC
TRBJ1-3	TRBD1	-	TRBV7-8	CASSLAGTGASGNTIYF	TGTGCCAGCAGCTTAGCTGGGACAGGGGCTTCTGGAAACACCATATATTTT
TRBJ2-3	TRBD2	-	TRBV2	CASGAGGPGTDTQYF	TGTGCCAGCGGGGCGGGAGGGCCAGGCACAGATACGCAGTATTTT
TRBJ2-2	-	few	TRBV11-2	CATRDSNTGELFF	TGTGCGACCCGGGACTCCAACACCGGGGAGCTGTTTTTT
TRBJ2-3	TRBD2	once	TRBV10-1	CASSESHSGSGTDTQYF	TGCGCCAGCAGTGAGTCACATAGCGGGAGTGGAACAGATACGCAGTATTTT